The 19 T cell receptor beta chains below were found in one sample sequenced in a study of PD-L1 blockade in urothelial cancer. Generated by immunoSEQ multiplex PCR, the TCRdb table keeps only in-frame clones and is missing some. There are about 80,000 clones in the sample; around 90% occur only once, and approximately 6% lies in the top ten. This material consisted of PBMCs, taken around atezolizumab (anti-PD-L1) treatment. All receptors derive from a woman in her 70s with urothelial cancer.

The CDR3 DNA sequence: TGTGCCAGCAGGGTGACAGGGGGTCGGGAGACCCAGTACTTC. This encodes CASRVTGGRETQYF. V usage is TRBV28 and J usage is TRBJ2-5; 9 positions match TRBD1. The length of the CDR3 is 14 residues. Trimming at V came to 6 bases and at J to 5 bases, leaving 7 bases not matched to a gene. The V gene's germline CDR1 is MDHEN and CDR2 SYDVKM.

J is TRBJ2-3 and V is TRBV5-4, with D tentatively TRBD2 (5 bases). Germline loops: CDR1 SGHNT, CDR2 YYREEE (reference sequence). Trimming pared 0 bases from V and 3 bases from J, leaving 8 bases between. The CDR3 sequence is 14 residues long. Here the CDR3 DNA reads TGTGCCAGCAGCTTGGAACTAGGTACAGATACGCAGTATTTT. As protein: CASSLELGTDTQYF.

The chain carries TRBV28 and TRBJ2-2; 9 positions match TRBD2. The CDR3 has 16 residues. Germline CDR1 is MDHEN and CDR2 is SYDVKM. J gave up 7 bases and V 7 bases, and 13 bases lay outside the gene matches. This CDR3 reads CASTLGGRAQGGELFF. The CDR3 coding sequence is TGTGCCAGCACCCTCGGCGGGAGGGCCCAGGGCGGGGAGCTGTTTTTT.

The chain is built from TRBV7-9 and TRBJ2-2; TRBD1 might be the D (5 bases). The CDR3 consists of 16 residues. Per germline, CDR1 SEHNR and CDR2 FQNEAQ (reference sequence). Between the trimmed V and J ends, which lost 1 base and 4 bases, there was a span of 13 bases. The CDR3 sequence: CASSLGQGSFTGELFF. The CDR3 DNA reads as TGTGCCAGCAGCTTAGGGCAGGGCTCCTTCACCGGGGAGCTGTTTTTT.

The rearrangement uses TRBV5-1 and TRBJ1-1, with D perhaps matching TRBD1 (6 bases). Trimming removed 1 base at V and 6 bases at J, with 16 bases between. This CDR3 is built from 15 residues. Germline V gives CDR1 SGHRS, CDR2 YFSETQ. Here the CDR3 reads CASSLFQGSSAEAFF. CDR3 in DNA: TGCGCCAGCAGCTTGTTTCAGGGGAGTAGTGCTGAAGCTTTCTTT.

The chain links TRBV5-4 to TRBJ2-2; 10 bases align to TRBD2. The CDR3 has 16 amino acids. Germline V gives CDR1 SGHNT, CDR2 YYREEE (reference sequence). The junction had 9 bases not matched to a gene; V was cut back by 5 bases and J by 5 bases. CDR3 amino acids: CASSINRGLATGELFF. CDR3 nucleotides: TGTGCCAGCAGTATCAACAGGGGACTAGCGACCGGGGAGCTGTTTTTT.

V and J are TRBV29-1 and TRBJ2-3; D is unclear. The CDR3 consists of 11 residues. Germline V gene sequence: CDR1 SQVTM, CDR2 ANQGSEA. The ends were cut back, 4 bases at V and 6 bases at J, with 8 bases in the middle. The CDR3 DNA follows: TGCAGCGTTGCGCCAGTCGATACGCAGTATTTT. It translates to CSVAPVDTQYF.

The chain joins TRBV28 to TRBJ2-5; 7 bases agree with TRBD2. Germline-derived CDR1 and CDR2 are MDHEN and SYDVKM. CDR3 length: 14 residues. The V segment lost 5 bases and the J segment 5 bases; nucleotides outside the gene matches: 8. The CDR3 DNA sequence: TGTGCCAGCAGTCTACGACTAGCTGGCGAGACCCAGTACTTC. Translation: CASSLRLAGETQYF.

The CDR3 reads CASSLGGTGTYEQYF. In nucleotides, the CDR3 is TGTGCCAGCAGTCTAGGGGGGACAGGGACATACGAGCAGTACTTC. The chain couples TRBV27 to TRBJ2-7, with 9 nucleotides matching TRBD1. Trimming took 5 bases from V and 4 from J; bases not matched to a gene: 9. In germline, CDR1 is MNHEY, CDR2 SMNVEV (reference sequence). The CDR3 extends over 15 amino acids.

V is TRBV5-4 and J is TRBJ1-6, with a tentative D call TRBD1 (6 bases). The CDR3 totals 16 residues. The germline V and J ends were trimmed by 4 bases and 0 bases, with 11 bases remaining between them. The germline gives CDR1 SGHNT, CDR2 YYREEE (reference sequence). The CDR3 is CASSKQGDSYNSPLHF. The CDR3 DNA reads as TGTGCCAGCAGCAAACAGGGAGACTCCTATAATTCACCCCTCCACTTT.

V gene TRBV27 combines with J gene TRBJ1-2; weak D call: TRBD1 (5 bases). The V end lost 3 bases, the J end lost 2 bases, and 13 bases lay between the germline ends. The CDR3 consists of 15 residues. Per germline, CDR1 MNHEY and CDR2 SMNVEV (reference sequence). The CDR3 nucleotides are TGTGCCAGCAGTTTTTGGGCAGGGATCAACTATGGCTACACCTTC. This sequence encodes CASSFWAGINYGYTF.

The chain employs TRBV19 and TRBJ1-1; D ambiguous. The germline CDR1 and CDR2 sequences are LNHDA and SQIVND (reference sequence). The CDR3 runs to 14 residues. V lost 2 bases and J 4 bases, leaving 11 bases between the germline ends. The CDR3 is CASSIQRFTTEAFF. For the CDR3, the DNA is TGTGCCAGTAGTATACAACGGTTTACCACTGAAGCTTTCTTT.

The chain links TRBV27 to TRBJ2-1; 8 nucleotides line up with TRBD2. Germline CDR1 and CDR2: MNHEY and SMNVEV (reference sequence). Unmatched junction bases numbered 10, after V lost 5 bases and J lost 4 bases. The CDR3 consists of 16 residues. The chain's CDR3 is CASSPRAGGPYNEQFF. In DNA, the CDR3 is TGTGCCAGCAGTCCCCGGGCGGGAGGTCCATACAATGAGCAGTTCTTC.

The chain has TRBV5-1 and TRBJ1-2, with 8 bases lining up with TRBD1. The junction had 5 bases not matched to a gene; V was cut back by 3 bases and J by 4 bases. CDR1 SGHRS and CDR2 YFSETQ come from the germline V gene. The CDR3 extends over 14 amino acids. CDR3: CASSSGTGGYGYTF. DNA for the CDR3: TGCGCCAGCAGCTCCGGGACAGGCGGCTATGGCTACACCTTC. Full variable domain (missing parts from reference TRBV5-1 and TRBJ1-2): KAGVTQTPRYLIKTRGQQVTLSCSPISGHRSVSWYQQTPGQGLQFLFEYFSETQRNKGNFPGRFSGRQFSNSRSEMNVSTLELGDSALYLCASSSGTGGYGYTFGSGTRLTVV.

A single count supports this clone. V is TRBV6-6 and J is TRBJ2-3; D is undetermined. CDR1 is MNHNY and CDR2 is SVGAGI in the germline V gene (reference sequence). The CDR3 has 14 residues. Trimming removed 0 bases from V and 6 bases from J, with 10 bases in between. As DNA, the CDR3 is TGTGCCAGCAGTTACTCTCCTCGGTCGGATACGCAGTATTTT. Protein sequence: CASSYSPRSDTQYF.

The CDR3 region has the DNA TGCGCCAGCAGCTCGGGGACCGGACTAGCGGGGGTGTCGGATACGCAGTATTTT. Residues: CASSSGTGLAGVSDTQYF. The chain joins TRBV5-1 to TRBJ2-3; the match to TRBD2 covers 13 bases. CDR1 SGHRS and CDR2 YFSETQ come from the germline V gene. The CDR3 covers 18 residues. V gave up 3 bases and J gave up 6 bases; unmatched junction bases: 13.

The chain employs TRBV11-3 and TRBJ2-7; possibly TRBD1 for D (6 bases). The CDR3 has 15 amino acids. Germline CDR1 and CDR2: SGHNT and YENEEA. The V and J ends lost 3 bases and 8 bases respectively, with 20 bases between them. The DNA of the CDR3 is TGTGCCAGCAGCTTGCAGGGGACCATCTTCTCACAGCAGTACTTC. This translates into CASSLQGTIFSQQYF.

The chain carries TRBV6-4 and TRBJ2-1; 8 positions agree with TRBD2. Germline V gene lookup returns CDR1 MRHNA and CDR2 SNTAGT. CDR3 length equals 16 residues. With V trimmed by 1 base and J by 2 bases, 4 bases remained unmatched. CDR3 in amino acids: CASSDLPGGPYNEQFF. In DNA form, the CDR3 reads TGTGCCAGCAGTGACTTGCCGGGGGGGCCCTACAATGAGCAGTTCTTC.

This chain connects TRBV6-5 to TRBJ1-4; D gene uncertain. The CDR3 spans 15 residues. Trimming removed 0 bases from V and 6 bases from J, with 11 bases in between. Germline CDR1 reads MNHEY; CDR2 reads SVGAGI. The CDR3 region has the DNA TGTGCCAGCAGTTACTCGGGTTCCCGGGATGAAAAACTGTTTTTT. Translating it yields CASSYSGSRDEKLFF.